These 29 T cell receptor beta chains share one sample of origin, sequenced in a study of blood T cell repertoires in COVID-19. Libraries were prepared by immunoSEQ multiplex PCR; TCRdb keeps only in-frame clonotypes and omits some of them. The sample contains 43,000 or so clones, approximately 80% of which appear only once. The sequencing sample was made of peripheral blood. The receptors originated from a woman aged 60 to 75 with acute or convalescent COVID-19.

V usage is TRBV27 and J usage is TRBJ1-1, with TRBD1 as a possible D gene (6 bases). Trimming took off 3 bases at V and 5 bases at J, with 13 bases between the two ends. The CDR3 loop spans 14 amino acids. Germline values: CDR1 MNHEY, CDR2 SMNVEV (reference sequence). CDR3 amino acids: CASSFRGIGTEAFF. CDR3 in DNA: TGTGCCAGCAGTTTCAGGGGTATTGGGACTGAAGCTTTCTTT.

The CDR3 region has the DNA TGTGCCAGCAGCGTCCTGGGACAGGGGTACGAGCAGTACTTC. Protein product: CASSVLGQGYEQYF. The chain uses TRBV9 and TRBJ2-7; 10 bases are a match to TRBD1. The CDR3 length is 14 residues. V lost 2 bases to trimming and J lost 4 bases; unmatched junction nucleotides: 3. Germline V lookup: CDR1 SGDLS, CDR2 YYNGEE.

The V and J genes are TRBV27 and TRBJ2-3; D is possibly TRBD2 (6 bases). Germline V gene data show CDR1 as MNHEY and CDR2 as SMNVEV (reference sequence). Trimming stripped 3 bases from V and 2 bases from J, with 12 bases between. CDR3 length: 15 amino acids. The CDR3 DNA follows: TGTGCCAGCAGTTTCTACGGGACTCCCACAGATACGCAGTATTTT. Translation gives CASSFYGTPTDTQYF.

The gene calls are TRBV18 and TRBJ1-1; tentative D call: TRBD1 (5 bases). The CDR3 has 15 amino acids. The V gene's germline CDR1 is KGHSH and CDR2 LQKENI. Trimming removed 1 base at V and 3 bases at J, with 12 bases between. CDR3 protein: CASSPQGNRDTEAFF. Written as DNA, the CDR3 is TGTGCCAGCTCACCACAGGGGAATCGGGACACTGAAGCTTTCTTT. Based on the CDR3 plus reference TRBV18 and TRBJ1-1, the full variable domain is NAGVMQNPRHLVRRRGQEARLRCSPMKGHSHVYWYRQLPEEGLKFMVYLQKENIIDESGMPKERFSAEFPKEGPSILRIQQVVRGDSAAYFCASSPQGNRDTEAFFGQGTRLTVV.

V is TRBV5-4 and J is TRBJ2-3; TRBD2 matches 11 bases. The CDR3 is 15 residues long. Germline V CDR1 and CDR2: SGHNT, YYREEE (reference sequence). Trimming at V came to 4 bases and at J to 5 bases, leaving 6 bases not matched to a gene. CDR3 nucleotide sequence: TGTGCCAGCAGCCGTAGCGGGGGGGCAGGAGATACGCAGTATTTT. Amino acids: CASSRSGGAGDTQYF.

A single count supports this clone. The chain employs TRBV2 and TRBJ2-2, with TRBD2 matching over 14 bases. Trimming took 4 bases from V and 7 from J; bases not matched to a gene: 5. CDR1 is SNHLY, CDR2 FYNNEI, per germline. CDR3 length equals 16 residues. The CDR3 sequence is CASSGLAGGFGGELFF. The DNA for the CDR3 is TGTGCCAGCAGTGGACTAGCGGGGGGGTTCGGCGGGGAGCTGTTTTTT.

The gene calls are TRBV4-1 and TRBJ2-3, with 10 bases matching TRBD2. V shed 0 bases, J shed 4 bases, and the junction held 13 bases outside the gene matches. CDR1 is MGHRA, CDR2 YSYEKL, per germline. This CDR3 is built from 19 residues. As DNA, the CDR3 is TGCGCCAGCAGCCAAGATCAAGCGGGGGGGCTGTGGGTATCAGATACGCAGTATTTT. Protein: CASSQDQAGGLWVSDTQYF.

The chain recombines TRBV5-1 with TRBJ1-2, with D possibly being TRBD1 (6 bases). The CDR3 has 16 amino acids. Trimming stripped 4 bases from V and 0 bases from J, with 16 bases between. CDR1 and CDR2 (germline): SGHRS, YFSETQ. CDR3 DNA: TGCGCCAGCAGCAACCTCGGACAGACAGCTAACTATGGCTACACCTTC. It is translated as CASSNLGQTANYGYTF. Variable domain in full (rest from reference TRBV5-1 and TRBJ1-2): KAGVTQTPRYLIKTRGQQVTLSCSPISGHRSVSWYQQTPGQGLQFLFEYFSETQRNKGNFPGRFSGRQFSNSRSEMNVSTLELGDSALYLCASSNLGQTANYGYTFGSGTRLTVV.

V usage is TRBV19 and J usage is TRBJ1-2; 9 nucleotides line up with TRBD1. Trimming took 6 bases from V and 5 from J; bases not matched to a gene: 4. The germline gives CDR1 LNHDA, CDR2 SQIVND (reference sequence). This CDR3 is 13 amino acids long. The CDR3 sequence: CASSSDRGYGYTF. The CDR3 nucleotides read TGTGCCAGTAGCTCGGACAGGGGATATGGCTACACCTTC. The full variable domain, rest sourced from reference TRBV19 and TRBJ1-2, is DGGITQSPKYLFRKEGQNVTLSCEQNLNHDAMYWYRQDPGQGLRLIYYSQIVNDFQKGDIAEGYSVSREKKESFPLTVTSAQKNPTAFYLCASSSDRGYGYTFGSGTRLTVV.

The CDR3 here is CASSAQGGDTQYF. Written as DNA, the CDR3 is TGTGCCAGCAGTGCCCAGGGAGGAGATACGCAGTATTTT. The chain combines TRBV6-4 with TRBJ2-3; tentatively, D is TRBD2 (6 bases). CDR1 MRHNA and CDR2 SNTAGT come from the germline V gene. V was cut by 4 bases and J by 5 bases, with 10 bases left in between. CDR3 size: 13 residues.

J is TRBJ2-3 and V is TRBV7-9, with 7 nucleotides matching TRBD1. The CDR3 extends over 15 amino acids. Germline V lookup: CDR1 SEHNR, CDR2 FQNEAQ (reference sequence). With 2 bases clipped from V and 5 bases from J, the junction kept 7 bases outside the gene matches. CDR3 nucleotide sequence: TGTGCCAGCAGCTTACAAGCGACAGGGCTAGATACGCAGTATTTT. It codes for CASSLQATGLDTQYF.

This chain uses TRBV11-3 with TRBJ2-2; D is unclear. Germline V gene data show CDR1 as SGHNT and CDR2 as YENEEA. The CDR3 is made up of 15 amino acids. V was pared by 0 bases and J by 5 bases, with 10 bases between. CDR3 sequence reads: CASSLDGARTGELFF. CDR3 coding DNA: TGTGCCAGCAGCTTAGATGGCGCTAGGACCGGGGAGCTGTTTTTT.

The chain combines TRBV19 with TRBJ2-2, with 8 bases matching TRBD1. This CDR3 is built from 15 residues. The V gene's germline CDR1 is LNHDA and CDR2 SQIVND (reference sequence). V gave up 4 bases and J gave up 7 bases; unmatched junction bases: 8. The CDR3 DNA is TGTGCCAGTAGTACACCAGGGGGCGCCGGCGGGGAGCTGTTTTTT. This translates into CASSTPGGAGGELFF.

The chain employs TRBV28 and TRBJ1-6; D might be TRBD1 (5 bases). Trimming took 2 bases from V and 6 from J, leaving 11 bases between them. The CDR3 totals 15 residues. Germline CDR1 is MDHEN and CDR2 is SYDVKM. The CDR3 region has the DNA TGTGCCAGCAGTTTAGGGGGGAATCCTAATTCACCCCTCCACTTT. It translates to CASSLGGNPNSPLHF. Together with reference TRBV28 and TRBJ1-6, the CDR3 gives the full variable domain: DVKVTQSSRYLVKRTGEKVFLECVQDMDHENMFWYRQDPGLGLRLIYFSYDVKMKEKGDIPEGYSVSREKKERFSLILESASTNQTSMYLCASSLGGNPNSPLHFGNGTRLTVT.

This chain connects TRBV11-3 to TRBJ2-3; D possibly corresponds to TRBD1 (6 bases). CDR3 length: 15 amino acids. V lost 1 base and J 6 bases, leaving 14 bases between the germline ends. Germline V gene data show CDR1 as SGHNT and CDR2 as YENEEA. The CDR3 DNA sequence: TGTGCCAGCAGCTTAGGCCCTCTGCAGGGGGATACGCAGTATTTT. The encoded protein is CASSLGPLQGDTQYF.

V gene TRBV6-2 or TRBV6-3 combines with J gene TRBJ2-1, with a weak D call TRBD1 (6 bases). Deletions cut 6 bases from V and 0 bases from J, with 15 bases between. This CDR3 spans 16 amino acids. The germline V gene has CDR1 MNHEY and CDR2 SVGEGT. The CDR3 is CASSSLGQISYNEQFF. As DNA, the CDR3 is TGTGCCAGCAGCTCCCTCGGACAGATCTCCTACAATGAGCAGTTCTTC.

This clone was recorded only once. The CDR3 nucleotides are TGTGCCAGCAGCCTACAGGGTCGGGGCTACACCTTC. As protein: CASSLQGRGYTF. V is TRBV12-3 or TRBV12-4 and J is TRBJ1-2; D may be TRBD1 (6 bases). This CDR3 has 12 amino acids. V dropped 6 bases and J dropped 8 bases, with 13 bases sitting between them.

The rearrangement uses TRBV3-1 (or the pseudogene TRBV3-2) and TRBJ1-1, with TRBD1 as a possible D gene (5 bases). V was cut by 0 bases and J by 3 bases, with 8 bases left in between. This CDR3 has 14 residues. Germline values: CDR1 LGHDT, CDR2 YNNKEL (reference sequence). DNA for the CDR3: TGTGCCAGCAGCCAAGATACGGGGGACACTGAAGCTTTCTTT. This sequence encodes CASSQDTGDTEAFF.

This chain links TRBV21-1 with TRBJ2-3; the D call in the table, TRBD1, was not verified against the DNA. TRBV21-1 is termed a pseudogene. The CDR3 length is 15 residues. CDR3 in DNA: TGTGCCAGCATGAGAGGGACAGCTAGCACAGATACGCAGTATTTT. Translating gives CASMRGTASTDTQYF.

The chain couples TRBV7-2 to TRBJ1-1, with D uncertain. Per germline, CDR1 SGHTA and CDR2 FQGNSA. Trimming removed 2 bases from V and 1 base from J, with 5 bases in between. The CDR3 contains 13 residues. CDR3 coding DNA: TGTGCCAGCAGCTTAAGTAGGAACACTGAAGCTTTCTTT. Translated, it gives CASSLSRNTEAFF.

The rearrangement uses TRBV4-2 and TRBJ2-6, with D possibly being TRBD2 (6 bases). The CDR3 length is 17 residues. Germline V gene lookup returns CDR1 LGHNA and CDR2 YNFKEQ. Trimming took off 1 base at V and 3 bases at J, with 13 bases between the two ends. The chain's CDR3 is CASSQVGSGDGANVLTF. The CDR3 DNA is TGTGCCAGCAGCCAAGTAGGGTCGGGAGATGGGGCCAACGTCCTGACTTTC.

The J gene is TRBJ1-2, the V gene TRBV6-6, with D unresolved. Germline lookup yields CDR1 MNHNY and CDR2 SVGAGI (reference sequence). V lost 7 bases and J lost 0, with 12 bases in between. The CDR3 spans 14 residues. The CDR3 sequence is CASTPAPANYGYTF. For the CDR3, the DNA is TGTGCCAGCACCCCCGCCCCAGCTAACTATGGCTACACCTTC.

The chain employs TRBV25-1 and TRBJ1-1; the D gene is possibly TRBD1 (5 bases). Germline V gene data show CDR1 as MGHDK and CDR2 as SYGVNS. This CDR3 region has 13 residues. V was trimmed by 6 bases and J by 2 bases, leaving 10 bases between them. The CDR3 bases are TGTGCCAGCAGGTTACAGGTAAACACTGAAGCTTTCTTT. It yields the protein CASRLQVNTEAFF.

This chain joins TRBV9 and TRBJ1-2, with 7 nucleotides matching TRBD1. From germline, CDR1 is SGDLS and CDR2 YYNGEE. With V trimmed by 3 bases and J by 8 bases, 7 bases remained unmatched. This CDR3 spans 13 amino acids. CDR3 loop: CASSGPGGWGYTF. CDR3 coding DNA: TGTGCCAGCAGCGGCCCAGGGGGGTGGGGCTACACCTTC.

The table lists this clone with a few counts. The chain combines TRBV3-1 (or the pseudogene TRBV3-2) with TRBJ2-3; tentative D call: TRBD2 (5 bases). Germline values: CDR1 LGHDT, CDR2 YNNKEL (reference sequence). V lost 3 bases, J lost 5 bases, and 15 bases lay in between. The CDR3 runs 15 residues. The chain's CDR3 is CASSHGAPGKDTQYF. For the CDR3, the DNA is TGTGCCAGCAGCCATGGCGCCCCCGGGAAAGATACGCAGTATTTT.

V and J are TRBV3-1 (or the pseudogene TRBV3-2) and TRBJ2-7, with unresolved D. The germline CDR1 and CDR2 sequences are LGHDT and YNNKEL (reference sequence). The CDR3 covers 14 residues. V was pared by 0 bases and J by 4 bases, with 10 bases between. This CDR3 reads CASSQDAGSYEQYF. CDR3 bases: TGTGCCAGCAGCCAAGATGCAGGCTCTTACGAGCAGTACTTC.

The genes are TRBV28 and TRBJ2-7; unclear D gene. The V end was cut by 3 bases, the J end by 3 bases, with 6 bases between. In germline, CDR1 is MDHEN, CDR2 SYDVKM. The CDR3 has 12 amino acids. The DNA of the CDR3 is TGTGCCAGCAGTTTCGACAACTACGAGCAGTACTTC. It yields the protein CASSFDNYEQYF.

This sequence joins TRBV4-2 and TRBJ1-5; D gene unclear. This CDR3 contains 15 residues. V lost 1 base and J 3 bases, leaving 10 bases between the germline ends. Germline V gene sequence: CDR1 LGHNA, CDR2 YNFKEQ. CDR3 DNA: TGTGCCAGCAGCCAAGCCATAGGAGCCAATCAGCCCCAGCATTTT. Its translation: CASSQAIGANQPQHF.

This rearrangement joins TRBV10-3 to TRBJ2-1, with D perhaps matching TRBD1 (5 bases). Per the germline V gene, CDR1 is ENHRY and CDR2 is SYGVKD. Deletions cut 0 bases from V and 7 bases from J, with 10 bases between. The CDR3 runs to 14 residues. The CDR3 region has the DNA TGTGCCATCAGTGAGTCTTCACAGGTAAATGAGCAGTTCTTC. Amino acid sequence: CAISESSQVNEQFF.